The present entry profiles one T cell receptor beta chain with its context. At one end the junction does not follow the germline gene, possibly because of a read error. CDR1 is SQVTM, CDR2 ANQGSEA, per germline. This CDR3 has 15 residues. TCRdb used MiXCR to reprocess the reads, holding one entry per CDR3 protein. The table records 150,000 to 200,000 distinct CDR3 sequences, approximately 15% of them present only once. This sample was taken from a study of T cell repertoires in cytomegalovirus infection. This TCR was recovered from a human donor in good health (CMV status not recorded). Some clones in this sample may be carry-over from other donors' samples. Sequences were obtained from PBMCs. The chain employs TRBV29-1 and TRBJ2-1; 7 bases align to TRBD1. In DNA form, the CDR3 reads TGCAGCGTTGAAGGGGACAGACGCTCCTGCAATGAGCAGTTCTTC. This translates into CSVEGDRRSCNEQFF.